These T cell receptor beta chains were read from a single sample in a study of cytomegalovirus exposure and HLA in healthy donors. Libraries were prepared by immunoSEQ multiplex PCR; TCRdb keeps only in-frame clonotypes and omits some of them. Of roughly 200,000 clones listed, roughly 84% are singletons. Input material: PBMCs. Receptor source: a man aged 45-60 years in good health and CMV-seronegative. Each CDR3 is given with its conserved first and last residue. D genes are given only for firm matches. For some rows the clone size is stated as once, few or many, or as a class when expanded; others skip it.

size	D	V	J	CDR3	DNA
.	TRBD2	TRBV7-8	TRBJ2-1	CASSLRGYNEQFF	TGTGCCAGCAGCCTGCGGGGGTACAATGAGCAGTTCTTC
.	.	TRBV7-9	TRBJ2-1	CASSLALADNEQFF	TGTGCCAGCAGCTTAGCGTTAGCGGATAATGAGCAGTTCTTC
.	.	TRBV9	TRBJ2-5	CASSVGVTETQYF	TGTGCCAGCAGCGTAGGAGTAACGGAGACCCAGTACTTC
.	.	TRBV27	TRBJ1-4	CASSLAGATNEKLFF	TGTGCCAGCAGTTTAGCGGGGGCAACTAATGAAAAACTGTTTTTT
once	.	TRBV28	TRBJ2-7	CASSSLHQGSGDEQYF	TGTGCCAGCAGTTCCCTTCACCAGGGGAGTGGGGACGAGCAGTACTTC
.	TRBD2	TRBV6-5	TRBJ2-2	CAAARAGVNTGELFF	TGCGCCGCGGCCCGGGCGGGGGTCAACACCGGGGAGCTGTTTTTT
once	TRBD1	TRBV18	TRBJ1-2	CASSPWDSDYGYTF	TGTGCCAGCTCACCCTGGGACAGCGATTATGGCTACACCTTC
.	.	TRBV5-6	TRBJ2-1	CASSDRGEPYNEQFF	TGTGCCAGCAGCGATCGAGGAGAGCCCTACAATGAGCAGTTCTTC
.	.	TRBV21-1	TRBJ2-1	CASSKAPRTSGSSYNEQFF	TGTGCCAGCAGCAAAGCGCCAAGGACTAGCGGGAGCTCCTACAATGAGCAGTTCTTC
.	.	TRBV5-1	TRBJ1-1	CASSPQGGITMNTEAFF	TGCGCCAGCAGCCCTCAGGGCGGAATAACCATGAACACTGAAGCTTTCTTT
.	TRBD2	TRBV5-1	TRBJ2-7	CASSLEREVSYEQYF	TGCGCCAGCAGCTTGGAGCGGGAAGTTAGCTACGAGCAGTACTTC
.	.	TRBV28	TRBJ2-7	CASSLMGYEQYF	TGTGCCAGCAGTTTAATGGGCTACGAGCAGTACTTC
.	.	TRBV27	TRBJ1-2	CASTPNPGLLSDYTF	TGTGCCAGCACCCCGAATCCGGGACTCCTGTCGGACTACACCTTC
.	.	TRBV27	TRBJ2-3	CASSPWGETTDTQYF	TGTGCCAGCAGTCCTTGGGGAGAGACCACAGATACGCAGTATTTT
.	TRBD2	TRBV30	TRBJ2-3	CAWSVYSGRAPDTQYF	TGTGCCTGGAGTGTATATAGCGGGAGGGCCCCAGATACGCAGTATTTT
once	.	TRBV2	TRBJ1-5	CASSLSGNQPQHF	TGTGCCAGCAGTCTCTCAGGGAATCAGCCCCAGCATTTT
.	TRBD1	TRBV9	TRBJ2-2	CASSVVRQGDGELFF	TGTGCCAGCAGCGTAGTAAGACAGGGGGACGGGGAGCTGTTTTTT
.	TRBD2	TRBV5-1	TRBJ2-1	CASSSAAGEGEQFF	TGCGCCAGCAGCTCTGCAGCGGGGGAGGGGGAGCAGTTCTTC